This T cell receptor beta chain was obtained from a study of blood T cell repertoires in COVID-19. V was pared by 1 base and J by 12 bases, with 15 bases between. The germline CDR1 and CDR2 sequences are SGHAT and FQNNGV. The CDR3 runs to 13 residues. Original processing methods: From reference gene primer amplification, estimates of nucleated cell counts were derived. Sequencing used immunoSEQ multiplex PCR; TCRdb keeps in-frame clones, though not all of them. D and trimming come from the DNA, and the V and J calls and clone size come from that table. The sample has 60,000 or so clones; almost 85% are singletons.

This TCR derives from a man in his 60s with acute or convalescent COVID-19. V is TRBV11-2 and J is TRBJ1-2; maybe TRBD1 (6 bases). Source material: peripheral blood. CDR3 amino acids: CASSLAAGTPHTF. CDR3 coding DNA: TGTGCCAGCAGCTTAGCGGCCGGGACACCTCACACCTTC.